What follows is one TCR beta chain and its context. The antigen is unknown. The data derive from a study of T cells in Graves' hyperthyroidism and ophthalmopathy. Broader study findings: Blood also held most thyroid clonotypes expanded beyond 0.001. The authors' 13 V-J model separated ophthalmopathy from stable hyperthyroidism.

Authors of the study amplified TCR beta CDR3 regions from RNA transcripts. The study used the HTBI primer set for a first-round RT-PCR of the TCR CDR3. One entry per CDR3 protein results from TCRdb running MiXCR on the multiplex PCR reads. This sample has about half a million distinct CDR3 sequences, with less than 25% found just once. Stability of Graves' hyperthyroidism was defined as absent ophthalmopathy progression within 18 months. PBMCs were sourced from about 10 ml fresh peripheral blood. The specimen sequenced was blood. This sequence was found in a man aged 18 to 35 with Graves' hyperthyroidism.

In DNA, the CDR3 is TGTGCCAGCAGGCTCCAAGGGGGCGCTGAAGCTTTCTTT. Its protein is CASRLQGGAEAFF. This chain links TRBV3-1 with TRBJ1-1; 7 bases agree with TRBD1. The CDR3 has 13 residues. V lost 6 bases, J lost 6 bases, and 7 bases stayed unmatched. Germline loops: CDR1 LGHDT, CDR2 YNNKEL (reference sequence).